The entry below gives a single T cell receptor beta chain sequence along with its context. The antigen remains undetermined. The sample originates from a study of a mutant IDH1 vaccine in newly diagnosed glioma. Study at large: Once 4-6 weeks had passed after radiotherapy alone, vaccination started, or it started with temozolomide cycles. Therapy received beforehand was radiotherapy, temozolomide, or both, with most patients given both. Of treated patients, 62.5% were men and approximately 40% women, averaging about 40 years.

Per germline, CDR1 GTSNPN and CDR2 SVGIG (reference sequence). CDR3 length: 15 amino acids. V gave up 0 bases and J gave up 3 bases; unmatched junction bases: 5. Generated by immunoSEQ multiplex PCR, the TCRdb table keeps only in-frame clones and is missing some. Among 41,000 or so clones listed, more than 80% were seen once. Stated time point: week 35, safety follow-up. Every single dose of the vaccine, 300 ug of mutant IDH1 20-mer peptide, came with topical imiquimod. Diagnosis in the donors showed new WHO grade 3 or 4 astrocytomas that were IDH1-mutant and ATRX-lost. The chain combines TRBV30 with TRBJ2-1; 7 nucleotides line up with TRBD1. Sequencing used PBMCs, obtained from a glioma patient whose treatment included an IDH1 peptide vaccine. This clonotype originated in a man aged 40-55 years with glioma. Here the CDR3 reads CAWSVGGHDYNEQFF. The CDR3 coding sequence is TGTGCCTGGAGTGTAGGGGGCCACGACTACAATGAGCAGTTCTTC.